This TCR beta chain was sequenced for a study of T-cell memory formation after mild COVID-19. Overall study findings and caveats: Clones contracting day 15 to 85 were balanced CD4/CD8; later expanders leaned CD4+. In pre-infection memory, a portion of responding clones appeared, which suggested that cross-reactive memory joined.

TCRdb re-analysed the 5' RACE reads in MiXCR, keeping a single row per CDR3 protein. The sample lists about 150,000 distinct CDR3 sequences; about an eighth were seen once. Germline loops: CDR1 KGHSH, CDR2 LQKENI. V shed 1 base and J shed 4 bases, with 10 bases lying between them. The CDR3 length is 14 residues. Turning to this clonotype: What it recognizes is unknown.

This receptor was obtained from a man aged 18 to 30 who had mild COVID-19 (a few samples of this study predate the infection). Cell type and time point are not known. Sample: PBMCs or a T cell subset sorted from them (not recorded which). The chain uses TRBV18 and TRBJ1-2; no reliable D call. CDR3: CASSPREGSYGYTF. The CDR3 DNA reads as TGTGCCAGCTCACCACGGGAGGGATCCTATGGCTACACCTTC.